The clone carrying this T cell receptor (beta chain) has more than one count but fewer than ten. These data originate in a study of blood T cell repertoires in COVID-19. About the study: Donors in the United States, Italy and Spain gave samples during acute or convalescent COVID-19. From T cells, B-cell-depleted T cells, or PBMCs came the material, which was cDNA or gDNA.

The germline V gene has CDR1 DFQATT and CDR2 SNEGSKA (reference sequence). The germline V and J ends were trimmed by 6 bases and 6 bases, with 18 bases remaining between them. The CDR3 loop spans 14 amino acids. The method was immunoSEQ multiplex PCR; TCRdb's version includes in-frame clones alone and lacks a portion of them. The table records under 300,000 clones, around 87% of them present only once. Sequencing was done on a sample of peripheral blood. The receptor was isolated from a woman aged 70-85 years with active or convalescent COVID-19. J is TRBJ1-5 and V is TRBV20-1, with D possibly being TRBD1 (6 bases). The CDR3 region is CSASRSGVSQPQHF. The CDR3 nucleotides read TGCAGTGCCAGTCGTTCAGGGGTGAGTCAGCCCCAGCATTTT.